Listed here is a single T cell receptor beta chain. Antigen: not known. This sample is part of a study of beta chain features in type 1 diabetes. Whole-study context: Investigators examined approximately 110,000,000 sorted cells across all samples.

This CDR3 contains 15 residues. In germline, CDR1 is SGHTA, CDR2 FQGNSA. Trimming removed 1 base at V and 1 base at J, with 10 bases between. Via CD45RO/CCR7/CD25/CD127/CD95/CD27, cells of the CD4+ naive, central memory, regulatory and stem cell-like memory subsets were sorted. Expressed TCRB transcripts were sequenced, since all the RNA that had been isolated was reverse transcribed. Some clones are missing from TCRdb's copy, which holds only in-frame ones; the method was immunoSEQ multiplex PCR. The sample contains roughly 140,000 clones, around 51% of which appear only once. The study's findings and limits: High TCR expression in some cells could lead to their over-representation in cDNA sequencing.

The clonotype was recovered from a man younger than 35 in good health. V and J are TRBV7-2 and TRBJ1-2; no clear D gene. The sequencing input was Tregs from blood. The CDR3 spells CASSLDSGLNYGYTF. CDR3 in DNA: TGTGCCAGCAGCTTAGATTCAGGTCTTAACTATGGCTACACCTTC.